These 25 T cell receptor beta chains were sequenced from one sample in a study of CD8 T cell repertoires and HIV-1 epitope variants. The assay was immunoSEQ multiplex PCR, and TCRdb's table has in-frame clones only and misses some. The data show about 90,000 clones, around 67% seen once. The sequencing input was uncultured baseline CD8+ T cells from peripheral blood mononuclear cells (PBMCs). All receptors derive from a male donor with HIV.

V gene TRBV28 combines with J gene TRBJ2-4; no definite D call. Germline V gene lookup returns CDR1 MDHEN and CDR2 SYDVKM. Trimming cost V 2 bases and J 5 bases, with 4 bases left between them. The CDR3 is 12 amino acids. CDR3 in amino acids: CASSLGENIQYF. CDR3 bases: TGTGCCAGCAGTTTAGGGGAAAACATTCAGTACTTC.

V is TRBV6-5 and J is TRBJ1-2; TRBD1 might be the D (6 bases). CDR1 and CDR2 from the germline V gene are MNHEY and SVGAGI. The V and J ends lost 4 bases and 4 bases respectively, with 10 bases between them. The CDR3 is 13 residues long. CDR3 residues: CASSSQGIYGYTF. CDR3 sequence (DNA): TGTGCCAGCAGTTCTCAGGGGATCTATGGCTACACCTTC.

The chain links TRBV11-2 to TRBJ1-6; D is possibly TRBD1 (6 bases). The V gene's germline CDR1 is SGHAT and CDR2 FQNNGV. This CDR3 spans 13 amino acids. V was pared by 2 bases and J by 16 bases, with 15 bases between. The CDR3 sequence is CASSLTGAQGLHF. Written as DNA, the CDR3 is TGTGCCAGCAGCTTAACCGGGGCACAGGGACTCCACTTT.

The rearrangement joins TRBV7-6 to TRBJ2-5, with D tentatively TRBD1 (5 bases). Deletions cut 5 bases from V and 2 bases from J, with 12 bases between. In germline, CDR1 is SGHVS, CDR2 FNYEAQ. CDR3 length equals 14 residues. The CDR3 here is CASSPLGQQETQYF. In DNA, the CDR3 is TGTGCCAGCAGCCCTTTGGGGCAGCAAGAGACCCAGTACTTC.

The chain uses TRBV28 and TRBJ2-5; D possibly corresponds to TRBD1 (5 bases). V dropped 7 bases and J dropped 4 bases, with 7 bases sitting between them. The CDR3 is 11 residues long. In germline, CDR1 is MDHEN, CDR2 SYDVKM. The CDR3 DNA is TGTGCCAGCACAGGGTTAGAGACCCAGTACTTC. The encoded protein is CASTGLETQYF.

The chain uses TRBV7-2 and TRBJ1-4, with D perhaps TRBD1 (6 bases). V lost 1 base to trimming and J lost 8 bases, with 14 bases between them. The CDR3 contains 15 residues. Germline V gene sequence: CDR1 SGHTA, CDR2 FQGNSA. The CDR3 region has the DNA TGTGCCAGCAGCTTAGATACAGGGAAGAGCGAAAAACTGTTTTTT. Protein sequence: CASSLDTGKSEKLFF.

The V and J genes are TRBV7-2 and TRBJ2-7; D is ambiguous. V shed 10 bases and J shed 0 bases, with 13 bases lying between them. The CDR3 extends over 13 amino acids. CDR1 is SGHTA, CDR2 FQGNSA, per germline. The CDR3 protein is CATSKLSSYEQYF. The CDR3 bases are TGTGCCACCTCAAAGCTCAGCTCCTACGAGCAGTACTTC.

Ten or more counts support this clone. This sequence joins TRBV30 and TRBJ1-5; 10 nucleotides align to TRBD1. Germline CDR1 GTSNPN, CDR2 SVGIG (reference sequence). V was pared by 4 bases and J by 2 bases, with 8 bases of the junction left unmatched. The CDR3 spans 16 residues. Here the CDR3 reads CAWNTGQGVGNQPQHF. CDR3 bases: TGTGCCTGGAATACTGGACAGGGGGTGGGCAATCAGCCCCAGCATTTT.

V is TRBV28 and J is TRBJ2-7, with D possibly matching TRBD1 (5 bases). Trimming took 1 base from V and 2 from J, leaving 9 bases between them. The V gene's germline CDR1 is MDHEN and CDR2 SYDVKM. This CDR3 contains 14 residues. This chain's CDR3 is CASSLLETAYEQYF. The CDR3 bases are TGTGCCAGCAGTTTATTAGAGACAGCCTACGAGCAGTACTTC.

The chain links TRBV6-1 to TRBJ1-1; 10 bases are shared with TRBD1. The CDR3 consists of 15 residues. Germline V gene data show CDR1 as MNHNS and CDR2 as SASEGT. V trimming: 4 bases; J trimming: 1 base; junction bases outside the gene matches: 3. The chain's CDR3 is CASSVGDRGNTEAFF. The CDR3 nucleotides are TGTGCCAGCAGTGTTGGGGACAGGGGGAACACTGAAGCTTTCTTT.

DNA for the CDR3: TGTGCCAGTAGTAAATCGACAGGGTACCATTCACCCCTCCACTTT. It yields the protein CASSKSTGYHSPLHF. The rearrangement uses TRBV19 and TRBJ1-6, with 7 bases fitting TRBD1. Germline V CDR1 and CDR2: LNHDA, SQIVND (reference sequence). Germline trimming cut 4 bases from V and 8 bases from J; bases unmatched to any gene: 8. This CDR3 is built from 15 residues.

The chain combines TRBV28 with TRBJ2-7, with TRBD1 matching 7 bases. The germline V gene encodes CDR1 MDHEN and CDR2 SYDVKM. V was pared by 10 bases and J by 2 bases, with 11 bases of the junction left unmatched. The CDR3 runs to 14 residues. This CDR3 reads CAIRRDSGTYEQYF. CDR3 coding DNA: TGTGCCATCAGAAGGGACAGCGGAACCTACGAGCAGTACTTC.

The chain uses TRBV5-8 and TRBJ2-1; 7 bases are shared with TRBD2. The CDR3 totals 16 residues. V was clipped by 0 bases and J by 0 bases; unmatched bases: 3. Germline CDR1 and CDR2: SGHTS and YDEGEE. This CDR3 reads CASSLAGGSSYNEQFF. As DNA, the CDR3 is TGTGCCAGCAGCTTGGCCGGGGGGAGCTCCTACAATGAGCAGTTCTTC. Full variable domain (missing parts from reference TRBV5-8 and TRBJ2-1): EAGVTQSPTHLIKTRGQQATLRCSPISGHTSVYWYQQALGLGLQFLLWYDEGEERNRGNFPPRFSGRQFPNYSSELNVNALELEDSALYLCASSLAGGSSYNEQFFGPGTRLTVL.

The genes are TRBV5-1 and TRBJ2-1; D call uncertain. CDR1 is SGHRS and CDR2 is YFSETQ in the germline V gene. The CDR3 consists of 14 residues. The V and J ends lost 0 bases and 10 bases respectively, with 14 bases between them. In DNA, the CDR3 is TGCGCCAGCAGCTTGGCCCTCCTTGGCGGCGAGCAGTTCTTC. This gives the protein CASSLALLGGEQFF.

V and J are TRBV5-6 and TRBJ1-1; 9 nucleotides agree with TRBD1. Trimming removed 4 bases from V and 1 base from J; junction bases left unmatched: 5. Germline V lookup: CDR1 SGHDT, CDR2 YYEEEE. This CDR3 comprises 15 residues. CDR3: CASSAGTGRNTEAFF. The CDR3, as DNA: TGTGCCAGCAGCGCCGGGACAGGGAGGAACACTGAAGCTTTCTTT.

This clone was detected only a few times. The V and J genes are TRBV6-1 and TRBJ1-2; possible D gene TRBD1, 5 bases. Germline V CDR1 and CDR2: MNHNS, SASEGT. V lost 7 bases, J lost 8 bases, and 17 bases lay in between. The CDR3 covers 13 residues. The DNA of the CDR3 is TGTGCCAGCAAGGGTCCGGGACTCCTCGGCTACACCTTC. It yields the protein CASKGPGLLGYTF.

J is TRBJ1-2 and V is TRBV7-8; D gene unclear. The CDR3 covers 13 residues. The V and J ends lost 1 base and 8 bases respectively, with 11 bases between them. The germline CDR1 and CDR2 sequences are SGHVS and FQNEAQ. CDR3 nucleotides: TGTGCCAGCAGCTTAGAGGAGGTGCAAGGCTACACCTTC. This gives the protein CASSLEEVQGYTF.

The J gene is TRBJ1-2, the V gene TRBV2; D unresolved. V dropped 7 bases and J dropped 8 bases, with 14 bases sitting between them. Germline-derived CDR1 and CDR2 are SNHLY and FYNNEI. The CDR3 sequence is 12 residues long. CDR3 region: CASKPGSFGYTF. The CDR3 DNA reads as TGTGCCAGCAAACCCGGGTCCTTCGGCTACACCTTC.

V usage is TRBV15 and J usage is TRBJ1-5; perhaps TRBD1 as D (6 bases). The CDR3 consists of 14 residues. The germline CDR1 and CDR2 sequences are LNHNV and YYDKDF (reference sequence). The ends were cut back, 5 bases at V and 1 base at J, with 9 bases in the middle. CDR3 DNA: TGTGCCACCAGCCCAGGGGACAGCAATCAGCCCCAGCATTTT. It is translated as CATSPGDSNQPQHF.

This clone came up many times. The chain recombines TRBV6-5 with TRBJ1-5; D ambiguous. CDR3 length equals 13 residues. CDR1 is MNHEY, CDR2 SVGAGI, per germline. The V gene lost 3 bases and the J gene lost 5 bases, with 8 bases spanning the gap. This CDR3 is CASSYRLDQPQHF. The CDR3 DNA reads as TGTGCCAGCAGTTATCGATTGGATCAGCCCCAGCATTTT.

Ten or more counts support this clone. The chain uses TRBV28 and TRBJ2-7; no definite D call. The CDR3 has 20 residues. The V end was cut by 3 bases, the J end by 2 bases, with 29 bases between. Per germline, CDR1 MDHEN and CDR2 SYDVKM. The CDR3 coding sequence is TGTGCCAGCAGTTTCCCCCCCCCTAGTCCCAATACACCTACCACCTACGAGCAGTACTTC. It codes for CASSFPPPSPNTPTTYEQYF.

The V gene is TRBV9, the J gene TRBJ2-3; 8 nucleotides align to TRBD2. Trimming cost V 4 bases and J 2 bases; bases outside gene matches: 9. The CDR3 contains 16 residues. CDR1 and CDR2 from the germline V gene are SGDLS and YYNGEE. CDR3: CASSPGLASTTDTQYF. CDR3 nucleotide sequence: TGTGCCAGCAGCCCCGGACTAGCCTCCACCACAGATACGCAGTATTTT.

The chain recombines TRBV10-1 with TRBJ2-7, with 7 positions matching TRBD1. With 3 bases clipped from V and 2 bases from J, the junction kept 1 base outside the gene matches. The V gene's germline CDR1 is WNHNN and CDR2 SYGVQD (reference sequence). The CDR3 totals 13 residues. The CDR3 spells CASSDDRAYEQYF. As DNA, the CDR3 is TGCGCCAGCAGTGACGACAGGGCCTACGAGCAGTACTTC.

V usage is TRBV9 and J usage is TRBJ2-7; tentatively, D is TRBD1 (5 bases). The ends were cut back, 4 bases at V and 5 bases at J, with 16 bases in the middle. CDR1 is SGDLS and CDR2 is YYNGEE in the germline V gene. The CDR3 sequence is 14 residues long. The CDR3 reads CASSQVGATDEQYF. CDR3 DNA sequence: TGTGCCAGCAGCCAAGTAGGGGCTACGGACGAGCAGTACTTC.

The CDR3 loop reads CASSLERHEQYF. DNA of the CDR3: TGTGCCAGCAGCTTGGAAAGGCACGAGCAGTACTTC. This chain connects TRBV5-4 to TRBJ2-7; D gene unclear. Germline CDR1 is SGHNT and CDR2 is YYREEE (reference sequence). This CDR3 region has 12 residues. V lost 0 bases and J 5 bases, leaving 6 bases between the germline ends. The full variable domain, in which reference TRBV5-4 and TRBJ2-7 provide the parts outside the CDR3, is ETGVTQSPTHLIKTRGQQVTLRCSSQSGHNTVSWYQQALGQGPQFIFQYYREEENGRGNFPPRFSGLQFPNYSSELNVNALELDDSALYLCASSLERHEQYFGPGTRLTVT.